The 17 T cell receptor beta chains given below trace back to one sample, sequenced in a study of cytomegalovirus exposure and HLA in healthy donors. The PCR employed 60 Vbeta primers together with 13 Jbeta primers. Sequencing used immunoSEQ multiplex PCR; TCRdb keeps in-frame clones, though not all of them. The table shows some 250,000 clones, with around 80% occurring only once. Source material: PBMCs. These receptors originate from a middle-aged woman in good health and CMV-seropositive.

V and J are TRBV7-2 and TRBJ1-6; possible D gene TRBD1, 6 bases. CDR1 and CDR2 from the germline V gene are SGHTA and FQGNSA. The CDR3 length is 16 residues. Trimming took off 6 bases at V and 9 bases at J, with 21 bases between the two ends. The CDR3 DNA is TGTGCCAGCAGGGGGGAGGGGGGCACGAGTGGTTCACCCCTCCACTTT. Protein: CASRGEGGTSGSPLHF.

V usage is TRBV27 and J usage is TRBJ1-1; TRBD1 might be the D (5 bases). This CDR3 has 16 residues. The V end was cut by 4 bases, the J end by 1 base, with 16 bases between. Germline V CDR1 and CDR2: MNHEY, SMNVEV (reference sequence). CDR3 region: CASSSPRQGANTEAFF. Written as DNA, the CDR3 is TGTGCCAGCAGTTCCCCCCGGCAGGGCGCGAACACTGAAGCTTTCTTT.

The chain is built from TRBV6-6 and TRBJ2-7; 12 bases fit TRBD2. Unmatched junction bases numbered 5, after V lost 5 bases and J lost 6 bases. Germline CDR1 and CDR2: MNHNY and SVGAGI (reference sequence). The CDR3 consists of 14 residues. For the CDR3, the DNA is TGTGCCAGCAGTCAGACTAGCGGGGGAGGCGAGCAGTACTTC. This gives the protein CASSQTSGGGEQYF.

The chain recombines TRBV28 with TRBJ1-5; 10 bases agree with TRBD1. The germline V gene has CDR1 MDHEN and CDR2 SYDVKM. The trim removed 6 bases at V and 4 bases at J, leaving 12 bases unmatched. The CDR3 contains 17 residues. CDR3 nucleotides: TGTGCCAGCAGACGGTCCGGGACAGGGGTCGGAAATCAGCCCCAGCATTTT. Translating gives CASRRSGTGVGNQPQHF.

The genes are TRBV4-2 and TRBJ1-6, with 7 nucleotides matching TRBD1. V trimming: 4 bases; J trimming: 8 bases; junction bases outside the gene matches: 11. Germline CDR1 LGHNA, CDR2 YNFKEQ. This CDR3 contains 16 residues. Here the CDR3 DNA reads TGTGCCAGCAGCCCCCGGTGGAGGGGGCCCGATTCACCCCTCCACTTT. Its protein product is CASSPRWRGPDSPLHF.

The rearrangement links TRBV27 to TRBJ2-7; 10 bases map to TRBD1. Germline V gene sequence: CDR1 MNHEY, CDR2 SMNVEV (reference sequence). V lost 9 bases and J lost 6; bases outside the gene matches: 11. CDR3 length: 14 residues. CDR3 DNA: TGTGCCAGTTTAGCATCCGGGACAGGGGCCGAGCAGTACTTC. Its protein is CASLASGTGAEQYF.

The genes are TRBV5-1 and TRBJ2-6; TRBD1 agrees at 10 bases. The CDR3 extends over 17 amino acids. V was pared by 5 bases and J by 0 bases, with 5 bases of the junction left unmatched. Germline V gives CDR1 SGHRS, CDR2 YFSETQ. CDR3 nucleotides: TGCGCCAGCAGTTCTCGACAGGGGGCCTCTGGGGCCAACGTCCTGACTTTC. The encoded protein is CASSSRQGASGANVLTF.

A remark on this clone: Mismatch with germline at one junction end may stem from a read error. The chain links TRBV5-3 to TRBJ2-7, with 7 bases aligning to TRBD2. TRBV5-3 is an ORF, with its function uncertain. The CDR3 contains 13 residues. The CDR3 reads CASSYTLAEEQYF. As DNA, the CDR3 is TGTGCCAGCAGCTACACCCTAGCGGAGGAGCAGTACTTC.

This chain joins TRBV11-2 and TRBJ1-1; D may be TRBD1 (6 bases). The CDR3 is 14 amino acids. Trimming pared 5 bases from V and 1 base from J, leaving 11 bases between. Germline V lookup: CDR1 SGHAT, CDR2 FQNNGV. CDR3 nucleotides: TGTGCCAGCAGCCGCTCGACAGGGAACACTGAAGCTTTCTTT. The encoded protein is CASSRSTGNTEAFF.

This sequence joins TRBV4-3 and TRBJ1-2; D not certain. Trimming shortened V by 4 bases and J by 2 bases, and 17 bases separated the two germline ends. Germline CDR1 is LGHNA and CDR2 is YSLEER. The CDR3 length is 16 residues. CDR3 sequence (DNA): TGCGCCAGCAGCCTTAGCTCATCCACCCCAAACTATGGCTACACCTTC. It is translated as CASSLSSSTPNYGYTF.

V usage is TRBV7-2 and J usage is TRBJ2-7; weak D call: TRBD2 (6 bases). Trimming pared 5 bases from V and 4 bases from J, leaving 15 bases between. This CDR3 spans 14 amino acids. Germline CDR1 reads SGHTA; CDR2 reads FQGNSA. The CDR3: CASSLGSTNYEQYF. In DNA form, the CDR3 reads TGTGCCAGCAGCCTCGGGAGTACCAATTACGAGCAGTACTTC.

V gene TRBV5-6 combines with J gene TRBJ2-3; unclear D gene. The CDR3 consists of 16 residues. The ends were cut back, 0 bases at V and 2 bases at J, with 13 bases in the middle. Germline V gene data show CDR1 as SGHDT and CDR2 as YYEEEE. The CDR3 coding sequence is TGTGCCAGCAGCTTGGGATTAGAAGACTCCACAGATACGCAGTATTTT. It yields the protein CASSLGLEDSTDTQYF.

A few counts support this clone. The CDR3 is CASSSTEKKAFF. CDR3 DNA sequence: TGTGCCAGCAGCTCTACAGAAAAAAAAGCTTTCTTT. The chain recombines TRBV5-4 with TRBJ1-1; D not resolved. The germline gives CDR1 SGHNT, CDR2 YYREEE (reference sequence). CDR3 length: 12 amino acids. V was pared by 3 bases and J by 9 bases, with 12 bases between.

The CDR3 bases are TGTGCCAGCAGGGGGACAGGGAGGTCGAATGAAAAACTGTTTTTT. As protein: CASRGTGRSNEKLFF. This sequence joins TRBV28 and TRBJ1-4; 9 positions agree with TRBD1. Germline loops: CDR1 MDHEN, CDR2 SYDVKM. V was pared by 6 bases and J by 5 bases, with 7 bases of the junction left unmatched. The CDR3 has 15 residues.

The chain recombines TRBV5-1 with TRBJ2-3; D gene uncertain. The CDR3 consists of 14 residues. Germline CDR1 and CDR2: SGHRS and YFSETQ. V was cut by 0 bases and J by 0 bases, with 5 bases left in between. In DNA, the CDR3 is TGCGCCAGCAGCTTGGGTTATAGCACAGATACGCAGTATTTT. Protein: CASSLGYSTDTQYF. The whole variable domain, remainder taken from reference TRBV5-1 and TRBJ2-3, is KAGVTQTPRYLIKTRGQQVTLSCSPISGHRSVSWYQQTPGQGLQFLFEYFSETQRNKGNFPGRFSGRQFSNSRSEMNVSTLELGDSALYLCASSLGYSTDTQYFGPGTRLTVL.

This clone showed up just a few times. V is TRBV7-2 and J is TRBJ2-7; 9 bases align to TRBD1. This CDR3 contains 17 residues. CDR1 and CDR2 from the germline V gene are SGHTA and FQGNSA. With V trimmed by 5 bases and J by 6 bases, 17 bases remained unmatched. Written as DNA, the CDR3 is TGTGCCAGCAGCCTGGGGCCTCCGGGACAGGGTTTAGGCGAGCAGTACTTC. This sequence encodes CASSLGPPGQGLGEQYF.

CDR3 sequence (DNA): TGTGCCAGTAGTATAACCGGGACAGCAGCCTATGGCTACACCTTC. The encoded protein is CASSITGTAAYGYTF. The chain carries TRBV19 and TRBJ1-2, with 7 bases that match TRBD1. Looked up from germline, CDR1 is LNHDA and CDR2 is SQIVND (reference sequence). Trimming took 2 bases from V and 4 from J; bases not matched to a gene: 7. The CDR3 totals 15 residues.